These 7 T cell receptor beta chains share one sample of origin, sequenced in a study of blood T cell repertoires in COVID-19. Profiled with immunoSEQ multiplex PCR; TCRdb holds only in-frame clones, not every one. This table has approximately 46,000 clones, about 82% appearing once. Sequencing was carried out using peripheral blood. The receptors were gathered from a human donor in a cohort sampled during active COVID-19.

V gene TRBV4-3 combines with J gene TRBJ2-5; the D is unclear. This CDR3 has 16 residues. The V end lost 0 bases, the J end lost 2 bases, and 13 bases lay between the germline ends. The germline V gene has CDR1 LGHNA and CDR2 YSLEER. The CDR3, as DNA: TGCGCCAGCAGCCAAGATCATTGGGCGTCGCAAGAGACCCAGTACTTC. Protein sequence: CASSQDHWASQETQYF.

This clone was counted a few times. The CDR3 sequence: CASRSLGGSWDTEAFF. CDR3 nucleotides: TGTGCCAGCAGGAGCTTAGGGGGATCCTGGGACACTGAAGCTTTCTTT. The chain has TRBV27 and TRBJ1-1, with D perhaps matching TRBD1 (6 bases). Germline lookup yields CDR1 MNHEY and CDR2 SMNVEV (reference sequence). V was shortened by 6 bases and J by 3 bases, with 20 bases between the two germline ends. This CDR3 is 16 amino acids long.

The V gene is TRBV4-2, the J gene TRBJ1-1; unclear D gene. CDR3 length equals 12 residues. V was clipped by 2 bases and J by 7 bases, with 8 bases between them. Looked up from germline, CDR1 is LGHNA and CDR2 is YNFKEQ. In nucleotides, the CDR3 is TGTGCCAGCAGCCAATTTGGGCTTGAAGCTTTCTTT. This gives the protein CASSQFGLEAFF.

This sequence joins TRBV27 and TRBJ2-7; 9 bases are a match to TRBD1. V gave up 4 bases and J gave up 4 bases; unmatched junction bases: 8. The CDR3 has 15 residues. The germline V gene has CDR1 MNHEY and CDR2 SMNVEV (reference sequence). CDR3 in DNA: TGTGCCAGCAGTTCGCCGGGACAGGGAAAGTACGAGCAGTACTTC. Its translation: CASSSPGQGKYEQYF.

In this sample, this clone turned up once. The V and J genes are TRBV29-1 and TRBJ2-3; 8 nucleotides align to TRBD1. V dropped 7 bases and J dropped 1; count of bases not matched to a gene: 7. Per germline, CDR1 SQVTM and CDR2 ANQGSEA. This CDR3 is built from 14 residues. The chain's CDR3 is CSARGGQGTDTQYF. CDR3 DNA sequence: TGCAGCGCCAGAGGGGGACAGGGCACAGATACGCAGTATTTT.

The V gene is TRBV12-5, the J gene TRBJ2-3; D is undetermined. The V gene lost 6 bases and the J gene lost 0 bases, with 19 bases spanning the gap. The V gene's germline CDR1 is LGHNT and CDR2 FRNRAP. This CDR3 spans 17 amino acids. The CDR3 DNA reads as TGTGCTAGTGGACTTGGAACTGACGGCGGTAGCACAGATACGCAGTATTTT. Its protein is CASGLGTDGGSTDTQYF.

The sample holds one count of this clone. V and J are TRBV4-1 and TRBJ2-2; TRBD2 might be the D (6 bases). Trimming removed 6 bases from V and 2 bases from J, with 10 bases in between. There are 14 residues in the CDR3. Germline V gives CDR1 MGHRA, CDR2 YSYEKL. The CDR3: CASRVADNTGELFF. DNA for the CDR3: TGCGCCAGCAGAGTAGCGGATAACACCGGGGAGCTGTTTTTT.